The T cell receptor (beta chain) under discussion was sequenced for a study of blood T cell repertoires in COVID-19. As for the study in general: Samples representing acute and convalescent COVID-19 were sourced from the United States, Italy and Spain. PBMCs, B-cell-depleted T cells, or T cells were the source of the cDNA or gDNA that made up the material.

Original handling: Cell counts per sample came from amplifying reference gene primers. The protocol was immunoSEQ multiplex PCR, while the TCRdb copy is restricted to in-frame clones and leaves out a portion. That table supplies the V and J calls and clone size; D and trimming were determined from the DNA. This table holds roughly 140,000 clones, about 90% found once. V was pared by 6 bases and J by 1 base, with 10 bases between. Per the germline V gene, CDR1 is MGHRA and CDR2 is YSYEKL. CDR3 size: 15 residues. The V and J genes are TRBV4-1 and TRBJ2-6; perhaps TRBD1 as D (5 bases). This receptor was obtained from a man in his fifties or sixties with active or convalescent COVID-19. Sequencing was carried out using peripheral blood. CDR3 in amino acids: CASRPQGSGANVLTF. The CDR3 coding sequence is TGCGCCAGCAGGCCCCAGGGATCTGGGGCCAACGTCCTGACTTTC.